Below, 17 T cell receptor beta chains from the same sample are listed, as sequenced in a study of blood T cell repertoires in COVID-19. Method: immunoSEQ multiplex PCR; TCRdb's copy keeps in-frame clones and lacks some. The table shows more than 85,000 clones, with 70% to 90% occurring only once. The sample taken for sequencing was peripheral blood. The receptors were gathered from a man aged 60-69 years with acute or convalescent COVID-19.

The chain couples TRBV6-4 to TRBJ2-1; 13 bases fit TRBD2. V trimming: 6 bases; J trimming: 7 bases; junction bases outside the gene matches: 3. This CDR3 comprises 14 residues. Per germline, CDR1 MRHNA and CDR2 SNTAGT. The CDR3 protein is CASRETSGRNEQFF. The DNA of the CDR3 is TGTGCCAGCAGAGAGACTAGCGGGAGGAATGAGCAGTTCTTC.

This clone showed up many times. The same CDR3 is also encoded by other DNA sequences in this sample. The CDR3 spells CASSHGQGATGELFF. CDR3 nucleotide sequence: TGCGCCAGCAGCCATGGACAGGGGGCGACCGGGGAGCTGTTTTTT. V and J are TRBV5-1 and TRBJ2-2; 11 bases line up with TRBD1. Losses at the gene ends were 4 bases for V and 5 bases for J; bases not matched to a gene: 4. The CDR3 contains 15 residues. The germline CDR1 and CDR2 sequences are SGHRS and YFSETQ.

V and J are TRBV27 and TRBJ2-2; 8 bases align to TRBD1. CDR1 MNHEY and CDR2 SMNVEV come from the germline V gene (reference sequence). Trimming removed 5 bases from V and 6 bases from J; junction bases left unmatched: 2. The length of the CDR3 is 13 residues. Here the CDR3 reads CASSPTGAGELFF. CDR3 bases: TGTGCCAGCAGTCCGACAGGGGCCGGGGAGCTGTTTTTT.

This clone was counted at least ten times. CDR3 sequence: CASKPGLANNEQFF. The CDR3 bases are TGCGCCAGCAAACCGGGACTAGCAAACAATGAGCAGTTCTTC. The chain has TRBV10-2 and TRBJ2-1; 9 nucleotides align to TRBD2. Trimming took 7 bases from V and 5 from J; bases not matched to a gene: 6. Germline assignment: CDR1 WSHSY and CDR2 SAAADI. This CDR3 has 14 residues.

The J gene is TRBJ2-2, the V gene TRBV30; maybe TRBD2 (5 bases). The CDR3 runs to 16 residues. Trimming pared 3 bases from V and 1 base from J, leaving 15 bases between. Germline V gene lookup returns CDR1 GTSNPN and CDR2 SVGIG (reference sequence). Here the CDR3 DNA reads TGTGCCTGGAGGGGTAGCGTAACTTGGAACACCGGGGAGCTGTTTTTT. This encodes CAWRGSVTWNTGELFF.

CDR3 in amino acids: CASSLRTSGNEQFF. The CDR3 nucleotides are TGTGCCAGCAGCCTACGGACTAGCGGCAATGAGCAGTTCTTC. This chain joins TRBV3-1 (or the pseudogene TRBV3-2) and TRBJ2-1; TRBD2 matches 10 bases. This CDR3 comprises 14 residues. Trimming at V came to 4 bases and at J to 6 bases, leaving 3 bases not matched to a gene. Germline V gene data show CDR1 as LGHDT and CDR2 as YNNKEL (reference sequence).

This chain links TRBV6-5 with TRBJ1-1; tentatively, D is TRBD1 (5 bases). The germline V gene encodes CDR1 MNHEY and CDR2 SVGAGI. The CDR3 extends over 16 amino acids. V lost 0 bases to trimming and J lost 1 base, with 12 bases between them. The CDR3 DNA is TGTGCCAGCAGTTACTCGGGGGGGACGGGGAACACTGAAGCTTTCTTT. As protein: CASSYSGGTGNTEAFF.

CDR3 amino acids: CAWNSGSPLHF. The DNA for the CDR3 is TGTGCCTGGAACAGTGGTTCACCCCTCCACTTT. V gene TRBV30 combines with J gene TRBJ1-6; D uncertain. The CDR3 extends over 11 amino acids. V was pared by 4 bases and J by 9 bases, with 7 bases between. The germline V gene encodes CDR1 GTSNPN and CDR2 SVGIG (reference sequence). Full variable domain (rest looked up from reference TRBV30 and TRBJ1-6): SQTIHQWPATLVQPVGSPLSLECTVEGTSNPNLYWYRQAAGRGLQLLFYSVGIGQISSEVPQNLSASRPQDRQFILSSKKLLLSDSGFYLCAWNSGSPLHFGNGTRLTVT.

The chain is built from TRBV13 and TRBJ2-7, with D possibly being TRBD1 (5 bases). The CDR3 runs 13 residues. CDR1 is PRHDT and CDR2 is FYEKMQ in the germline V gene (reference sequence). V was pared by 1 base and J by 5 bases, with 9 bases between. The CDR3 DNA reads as TGTGCCAGCAGCTTAGACAGGAGCCACGAGCAGTACGTC. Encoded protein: CASSLDRSHEQYV.

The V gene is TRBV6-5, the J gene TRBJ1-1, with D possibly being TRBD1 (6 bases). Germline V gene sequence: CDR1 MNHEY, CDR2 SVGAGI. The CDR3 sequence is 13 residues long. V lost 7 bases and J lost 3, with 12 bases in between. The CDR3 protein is CASTQGLDTEAFF. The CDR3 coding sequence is TGTGCCAGCACCCAGGGGTTGGACACTGAAGCTTTCTTT.

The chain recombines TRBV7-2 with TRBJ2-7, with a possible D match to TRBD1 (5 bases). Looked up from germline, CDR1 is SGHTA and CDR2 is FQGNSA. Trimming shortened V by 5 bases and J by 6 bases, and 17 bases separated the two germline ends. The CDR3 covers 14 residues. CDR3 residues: CASSSRPWGSEQYV. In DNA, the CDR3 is TGTGCCAGCAGCAGCCGACCGTGGGGCTCCGAGCAGTACGTC.

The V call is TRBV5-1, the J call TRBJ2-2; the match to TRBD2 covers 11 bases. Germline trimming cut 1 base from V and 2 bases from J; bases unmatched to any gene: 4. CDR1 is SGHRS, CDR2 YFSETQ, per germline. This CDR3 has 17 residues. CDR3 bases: TGCGCCAGCAGCTTGTCAGGGACTAGCGGTAACACCGGGGAGCTGTTTTTT. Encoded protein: CASSLSGTSGNTGELFF. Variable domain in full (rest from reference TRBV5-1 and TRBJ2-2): KAGVTQTPRYLIKTRGQQVTLSCSPISGHRSVSWYQQTPGQGLQFLFEYFSETQRNKGNFPGRFSGRQFSNSRSEMNVSTLELGDSALYLCASSLSGTSGNTGELFFGEGSRLTVL.

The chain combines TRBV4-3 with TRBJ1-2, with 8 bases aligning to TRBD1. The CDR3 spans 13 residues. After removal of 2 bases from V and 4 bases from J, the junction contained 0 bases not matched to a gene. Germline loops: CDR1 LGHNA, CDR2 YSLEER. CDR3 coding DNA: TGCGCCAGCAGCCAAACAGGGGGCTATGGCTACACCTTC. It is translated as CASSQTGGYGYTF.

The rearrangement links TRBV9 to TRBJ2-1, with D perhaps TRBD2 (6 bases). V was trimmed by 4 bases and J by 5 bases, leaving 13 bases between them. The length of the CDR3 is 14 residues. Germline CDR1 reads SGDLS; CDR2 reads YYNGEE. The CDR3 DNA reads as TGTGCCAGCAGCCTCCGGAGGGCAGACAATGAGCAGTTCTTC. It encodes CASSLRRADNEQFF.

CDR3 in amino acids: CASSRVGGATGELFF. CDR3 nucleotide sequence: TGTGCCAGCTCGAGAGTCGGGGGGGCCACCGGGGAGCTGTTTTTT. The chain has TRBV7-7 and TRBJ2-2, with 8 nucleotides matching TRBD2. V trimming: 8 bases; J trimming: 4 bases; junction bases outside the gene matches: 9. Germline V gives CDR1 SSHAT, CDR2 FNYEAQ (reference sequence). The CDR3 spans 15 residues. Full variable domain (rest looked up from reference TRBV7-7 and TRBJ2-2): GAGVSQSPRYKVTKRGQDVTLRCDPISSHATLYWYQQALGQGPEFLTYFNYEAQPDKSGLPSDRFSAERPEGSISTLTIQRTEQRDSAMYRCASSRVGGATGELFFGEGSRLTVL.

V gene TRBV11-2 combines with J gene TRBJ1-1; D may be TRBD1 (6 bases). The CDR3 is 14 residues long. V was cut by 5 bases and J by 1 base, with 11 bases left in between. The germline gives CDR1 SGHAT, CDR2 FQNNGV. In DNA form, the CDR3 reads TGTGCCAGCAGCGTCGGGACACCGAACACTGAAGCTTTCTTT. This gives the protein CASSVGTPNTEAFF.

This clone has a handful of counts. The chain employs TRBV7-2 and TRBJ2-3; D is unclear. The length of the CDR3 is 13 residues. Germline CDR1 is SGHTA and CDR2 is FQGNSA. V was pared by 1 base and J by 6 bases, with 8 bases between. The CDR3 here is CASSLGHWDTQYF. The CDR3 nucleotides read TGTGCCAGCAGCTTAGGGCATTGGGATACGCAGTATTTT.